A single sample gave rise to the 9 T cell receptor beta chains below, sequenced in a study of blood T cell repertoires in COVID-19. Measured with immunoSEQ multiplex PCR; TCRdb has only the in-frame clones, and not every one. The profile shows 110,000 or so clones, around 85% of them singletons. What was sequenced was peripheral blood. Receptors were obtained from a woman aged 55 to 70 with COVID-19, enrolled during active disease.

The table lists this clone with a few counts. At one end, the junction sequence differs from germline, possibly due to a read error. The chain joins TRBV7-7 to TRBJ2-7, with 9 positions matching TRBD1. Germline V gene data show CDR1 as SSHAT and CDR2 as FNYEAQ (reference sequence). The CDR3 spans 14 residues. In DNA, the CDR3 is TGTGCTAGCAGCTCGGGACAGGGATCCTACGAGCAGTACTTC. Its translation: CASSSGQGSYEQYF.

As DNA, the CDR3 is TGTGCCAGCAGCCCGGGACATTCGGGGGGCACCATATATTTT. Translating gives CASSPGHSGGTIYF. The chain combines TRBV5-4 with TRBJ1-3, with D perhaps matching TRBD1 (6 bases). The germline gives CDR1 SGHNT, CDR2 YYREEE (reference sequence). This CDR3 spans 14 amino acids. Deletions cut 4 bases from V and 9 bases from J, with 17 bases between. The full variable domain, its missing parts supplied by reference TRBV5-4 and TRBJ1-3, is ETGVTQSPTHLIKTRGQQVTLRCSSQSGHNTVSWYQQALGQGPQFIFQYYREEENGRGNFPPRFSGLQFPNYSSELNVNALELDDSALYLCASSPGHSGGTIYFGEGSWLTVV.

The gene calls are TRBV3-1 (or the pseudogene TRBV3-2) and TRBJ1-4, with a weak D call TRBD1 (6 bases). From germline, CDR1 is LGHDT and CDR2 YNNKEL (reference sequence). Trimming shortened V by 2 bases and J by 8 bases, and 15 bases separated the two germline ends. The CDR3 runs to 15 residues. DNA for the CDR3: TGTGCCAGCAGCCAAATGGGGGGGCCGGAAGAAAAACTGTTTTTT. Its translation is CASSQMGGPEEKLFF.

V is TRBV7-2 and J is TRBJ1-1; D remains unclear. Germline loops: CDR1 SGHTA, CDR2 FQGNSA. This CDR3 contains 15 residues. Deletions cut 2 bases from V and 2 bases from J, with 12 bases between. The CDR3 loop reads CASSLRSEGNTEAFF. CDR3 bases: TGTGCCAGCAGCTTACGATCGGAGGGCAACACTGAAGCTTTCTTT.

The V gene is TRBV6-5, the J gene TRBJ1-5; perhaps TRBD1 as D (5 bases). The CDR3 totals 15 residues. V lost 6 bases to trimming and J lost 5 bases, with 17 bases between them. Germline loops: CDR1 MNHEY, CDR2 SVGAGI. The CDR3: CASRRDSEGDQPQHF. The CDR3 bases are TGTGCCAGCAGGCGTGACAGCGAAGGGGATCAGCCCCAGCATTTT.

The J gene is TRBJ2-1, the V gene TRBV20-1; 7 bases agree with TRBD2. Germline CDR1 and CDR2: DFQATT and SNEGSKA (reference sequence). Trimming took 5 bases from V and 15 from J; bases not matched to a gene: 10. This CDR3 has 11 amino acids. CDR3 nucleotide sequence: TGCAGTGCTGAAAACGGGGGGTTGCCGTTCTTC. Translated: CSAENGGLPFF.

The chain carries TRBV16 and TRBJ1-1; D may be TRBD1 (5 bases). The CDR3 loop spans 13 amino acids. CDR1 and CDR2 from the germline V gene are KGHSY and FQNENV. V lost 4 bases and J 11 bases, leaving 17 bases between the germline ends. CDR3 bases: TGTGCCAGCAGCCTAACGACGGGGGAGCGGGCTTTCTTT. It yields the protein CASSLTTGERAFF.

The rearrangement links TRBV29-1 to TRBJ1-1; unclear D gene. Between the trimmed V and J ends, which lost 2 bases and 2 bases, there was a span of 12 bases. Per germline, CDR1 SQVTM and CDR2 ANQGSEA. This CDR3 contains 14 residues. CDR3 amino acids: CSVERGTPNTEAFF. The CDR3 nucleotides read TGCAGCGTTGAACGCGGAACCCCAAACACTGAAGCTTTCTTT.

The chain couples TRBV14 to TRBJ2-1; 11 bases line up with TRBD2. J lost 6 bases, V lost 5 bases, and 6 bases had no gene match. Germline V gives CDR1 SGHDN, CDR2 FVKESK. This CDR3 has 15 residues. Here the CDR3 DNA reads TGTGCCAGCAGCTCAGTAGCGGGGGGGTTCAATGAGCAGTTCTTC. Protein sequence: CASSSVAGGFNEQFF.